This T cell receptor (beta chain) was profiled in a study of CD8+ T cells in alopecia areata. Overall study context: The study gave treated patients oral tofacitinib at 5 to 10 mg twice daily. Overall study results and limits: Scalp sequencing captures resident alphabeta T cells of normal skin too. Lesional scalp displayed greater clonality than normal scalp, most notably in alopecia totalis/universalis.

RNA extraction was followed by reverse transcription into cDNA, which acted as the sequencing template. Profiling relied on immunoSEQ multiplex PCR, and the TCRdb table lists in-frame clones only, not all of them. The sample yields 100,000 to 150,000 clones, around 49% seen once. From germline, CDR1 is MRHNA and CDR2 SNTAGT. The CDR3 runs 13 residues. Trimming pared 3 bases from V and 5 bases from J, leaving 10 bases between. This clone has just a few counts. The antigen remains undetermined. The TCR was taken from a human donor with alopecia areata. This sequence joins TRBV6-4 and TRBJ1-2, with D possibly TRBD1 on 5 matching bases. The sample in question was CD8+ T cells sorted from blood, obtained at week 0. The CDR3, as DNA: TGTGCCAGCAGTGAAGACAGCCATTATGGCTACACCTTC. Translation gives CASSEDSHYGYTF.